This T cell receptor (beta chain) appears in the sequencing data of a study of blood T cell repertoires in COVID-19. Study-level background: Specimens from acute and convalescent COVID-19 originated in the United States, Italy and Spain.

V shed 1 base, J shed 4 bases, and the junction held 4 bases outside the gene matches. The CDR3 has 14 amino acids. Germline V gene data show CDR1 as MNHEY and CDR2 as SVGEGT. In the authors' methods: Scientists estimated how many nucleated cells there were by amplifying reference gene primers. Repertoires were generated with immunoSEQ multiplex PCR, while TCRdb's copy carries only in-frame clones and drops some. V, J and clone size are taken as reported in that table, and D and trimming were inferred from the DNA itself. Here the sample spans 75,000 to 100,000 clones, 81% being singletons. Sequenced input: peripheral blood. The rearrangement joins TRBV6-2 or TRBV6-3 to TRBJ2-7, with TRBD1 identical over 7 bases. The sequence came from an elderly woman with acute or convalescent COVID-19. The CDR3 is CASSYLGQSYEQYF. The CDR3 DNA follows: TGTGCCAGCAGTTACTTGGGACAGTCTTACGAGCAGTACTTC.